This paragraph covers one T cell receptor beta chain sequence. Profiled with immunoSEQ multiplex PCR; TCRdb holds only in-frame clones, not every one. In the table there are around 5,100 clones, approximately 82% of which are singletons. These data are taken from a study of immune evolution from preneoplasia to lung adenocarcinoma. The TCR sequence derives from a person in their sixties or seventies with lung adenocarcinoma. Material for sequencing was FFPE adjacent normal lung tissue.

The CDR3 DNA sequence: TGTGCCAGCAGCCTAGCCTGGGAGACTGAAGCTTTCTTT. It codes for CASSLAWETEAFF. The V gene is TRBV11-2, the J gene TRBJ1-1; D gene uncertain. Germline V gives CDR1 SGHAT, CDR2 FQNNGV. This CDR3 has 13 residues. Trimming removed 5 bases at V and 5 bases at J, with 12 bases between.